This T cell receptor (beta chain) appears in the sequencing data of a study of blood T cell repertoires in COVID-19. This clone was detected only a few times. Here immunoSEQ multiplex PCR was the method, and the copy in TCRdb shows in-frame clones only, minus some. Of some 150,000 clones in the sample, roughly 85% were seen once. The clonotype originates from a man in his forties or fifties with acute or convalescent COVID-19. Sequenced sample: peripheral blood.

CDR3 in DNA: TGTGCCAGCAGCTTGTATGGGGCCCCCCGAGCTTTCTTT. This encodes CASSLYGAPRAFF. The rearrangement uses TRBV5-6 and TRBJ1-1, with D tentatively TRBD1 (5 bases). The CDR3 extends over 13 amino acids. Germline values: CDR1 SGHDT, CDR2 YYEEEE. Trimming left V 1 base short and J 10 bases short, with 14 bases between.